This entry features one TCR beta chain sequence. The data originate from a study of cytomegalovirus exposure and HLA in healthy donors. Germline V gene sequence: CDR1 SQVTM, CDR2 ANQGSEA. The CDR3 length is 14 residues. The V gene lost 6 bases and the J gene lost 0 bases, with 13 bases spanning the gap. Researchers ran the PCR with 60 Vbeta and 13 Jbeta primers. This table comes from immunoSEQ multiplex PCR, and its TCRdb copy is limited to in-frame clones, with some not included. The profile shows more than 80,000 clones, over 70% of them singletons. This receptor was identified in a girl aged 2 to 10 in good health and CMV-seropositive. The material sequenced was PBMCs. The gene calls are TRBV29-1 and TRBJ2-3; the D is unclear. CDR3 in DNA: TGCAGCGTGAAGACTGGCTCTAGCACAGATACGCAGTATTTT. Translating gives CSVKTGSSTDTQYF.